This T cell receptor beta chain was found in a study of blood T cells in healthy people across ages. Findings and limits, study-wide: Samples with more naive T cells showed higher observed beta diversity.

There were healthy Caucasian individuals from Russia, aged roughly 6 to 95, serving as donors. The extraction recovered at least 5.5 micrograms of total RNA per sample. A second PCR of 7 to 11 cycles used a sample-barcoded 5' primer and a J-beta primer mix. One entry per CDR3 protein, called by TCRdb with MiXCR from the 5' RACE reads. Found here are hundreds of thousands of distinct CDR3 sequences, 25% to 35% of them singletons; the top ten hold roughly 17%. Ten or more counts support this clonotype. What it recognizes is unknown. This TCR was sampled from a woman older than 75 in good health. Specimen: blood.

This CDR3 reads CASSLSLRVTDTQYF. The CDR3 bases are TGTGCCAGCAGCTTAAGTCTCAGGGTCACAGATACGCAGTATTTT. The V gene is TRBV7-9, the J gene TRBJ2-3; TRBD1 is a possible D gene (5 bases). V was clipped by 2 bases and J by 2 bases, with 11 bases between them. The CDR3 runs 15 residues. Germline V gives CDR1 SEHNR, CDR2 FQNEAQ (reference sequence).